This TCR beta chain was identified during a study of T cell changes during pregnancy in multiple sclerosis. After removal of 7 bases from V and 5 bases from J, the junction contained 5 bases not matched to a gene. This CDR3 has 13 amino acids. Germline values: CDR1 LNHDA, CDR2 SQIVND (reference sequence). Measured with immunoSEQ multiplex PCR; TCRdb has only the in-frame clones, and not every one. The sample carries under 65,000 clones, around 90% recorded once. The chain uses TRBV19 and TRBJ1-1; 9 bases align to TRBD1. The sequencing here drew on peripheral blood, taken in the first trimester of pregnancy. This sequence was found in a female donor in good health, enrolled as a control in a pregnancy study. The CDR3 DNA is TGTGCCAGTATCTCCGGGACAGGGACTGAAGCTTTCTTT. It is translated as CASISGTGTEAFF.